The rows below give T cell receptor beta chains drawn from one sample of a study of T cell responses to AZD1222 COVID-19 vaccine. Repertoires were generated with immunoSEQ multiplex PCR, while TCRdb's copy carries only in-frame clones and drops some. The sample carries roughly 160,000 clones, about 91% recorded once. The sequencing used peripheral blood, collected on day 0 of MenACWY control vaccination. These receptor sequences come from an adult in good health. The conserved cysteine and the conserved F or W are not part of the CDR3 here. Fields, in order: J gene, V gene, CDR3 protein.

TRBJ2-1 TRBV4-1 ASSQDDRGPYNEQF
TRBJ1-6 TRBV2 ASSVKEHSPLH
TRBJ1-5 TRBV6-5 ASSYSDRGWNQPQH
TRBJ2-2 TRBV9 ASSQGGLNTGELF
TRBJ2-1 TRBV29-1 SGPEDNEQF
TRBJ2-1 TRBV23-1 ASSHKARPAFGSGRNGNEQF
TRBJ2-7 TRBV7-9 ASSRTGDEQY
TRBJ1-2 TRBV4-1 ASSQGGTGYT
TRBJ2-4 TRBV5-5 ASDTGILAKNIQY
TRBJ1-2 TRBV7-2 ASSLTYGYT
TRBJ1-2 TRBV4-3 ASSGTDYGYT
TRBJ2-3 TRBV7-2 ASSLRGPGQGPNTQY
TRBJ2-1 TRBV6-1 ASSEALSRGLNEQF
TRBJ1-1 TRBV12-3/TRBV12-4 ASSFFKDTEAF
TRBJ1-5 TRBV6-2/TRBV6-3 ASSPAGGQPQH
TRBJ2-1 TRBV24-1 ATSDPAKAVGEQF